Here is one T cell receptor beta chain with its context. This sample is drawn from a study of T cells after yellow fever vaccination. Using its own MiXCR run on the 5' RACE reads, TCRdb lists one record per CDR3 protein. The sample has roughly 94,000 distinct CDR3 sequences, 7.5% to 10% seen once. Study-level findings and limits: CD4 and CD8 compartments shared a small share of clonotypes. Peak timing came faster in the weaker secondary response, day 5 versus 15. Post-booster reappearance was seen for most primary-vaccination clones (96% CD4, 88% CD8).

The material sequenced was CD8+ T cells not binding an NS4B(214-222) dextramer, sorted from PBMCs, taken roughly 14 days after the first yellow fever vaccination. The sequence was collected from a man between 18 and 35 years old who received the YFV17D yellow fever vaccine.

The CDR3 nucleotides are TGTGCCAGCAGCTTAGTAGGAGTCTCCAGCTACAATGAGCAGTTCTTC. It yields the protein CASSLVGVSSYNEQFF. The rearrangement links TRBV7-6 to TRBJ2-1; D remains ambiguous. In germline, CDR1 is SGHVS, CDR2 FNYEAQ. This CDR3 is 16 amino acids long. Trimming cost V 1 base and J 3 bases, with 13 bases left between them.